The 6 T cell receptor beta chains in this list originate from one sample, sequenced in a study of PD-1 blockade in mismatch repair-deficient tumors. This table comes from immunoSEQ multiplex PCR, and its TCRdb copy is limited to in-frame clones, with some not included. The sample includes around 100,000 clones, about 74% of them seen just once. This sample comprised peripheral blood, obtained approximately 64 weeks after starting pembrolizumab. The receptors stem from an adult with mismatch repair-deficient cancer.

J is TRBJ1-1 and V is TRBV28, with unresolved D. Trimming left V 2 bases short and J 0 bases short, with 1 base between. Germline V gene lookup returns CDR1 MDHEN and CDR2 SYDVKM. The CDR3 covers 12 residues. CDR3 sequence: CASSLVNTEAFF. In nucleotides, the CDR3 is TGTGCCAGCAGTTTAGTGAACACTGAAGCTTTCTTT. Full variable domain (remainder filled in from reference TRBV28 and TRBJ1-1): DVKVTQSSRYLVKRTGEKVFLECVQDMDHENMFWYRQDPGLGLRLIYFSYDVKMKEKGDIPEGYSVSREKKERFSLILESASTNQTSMYLCASSLVNTEAFFGQGTRLTVV.

The chain recombines TRBV5-1 with TRBJ1-2; no firm D call. The CDR3 is 14 residues long. Trimming removed 1 base from V and 3 bases from J, with 10 bases in between. The germline V gene has CDR1 SGHRS and CDR2 YFSETQ. The chain's CDR3 is CASSLSDADYGYTF. The DNA of the CDR3 is TGCGCCAGCAGCTTGTCAGACGCCGACTATGGCTACACCTTC.

The chain carries TRBV7-9 and TRBJ2-3; TRBD2 matches at 9 bases. The CDR3 runs 14 residues. CDR1 is SEHNR, CDR2 FQNEAQ, per germline (reference sequence). After removal of 5 bases from V and 0 bases from J, the junction contained 0 bases not matched to a gene. The CDR3 DNA reads as TGTGCCAGCAGCACTAGCGGGAGCACAGATACGCAGTATTTT. This translates into CASSTSGSTDTQYF.

The V call is TRBV6-6, the J call TRBJ2-2; D is ambiguous. The CDR3 runs 13 residues. Trimming stripped 2 bases from V and 3 bases from J, with 4 bases between. Germline assignment: CDR1 MNHNY and CDR2 SVGAGI (reference sequence). CDR3 loop: CASSYIHTGELFF. CDR3 DNA: TGTGCCAGCAGTTACATCCACACCGGGGAGCTGTTTTTT.

This clone was counted only a few times. The rearrangement links TRBV18 to TRBJ2-7; D unclear. Between the trimmed V and J ends, which lost 2 bases and 2 bases, there was a span of 7 bases. Germline V gene lookup returns CDR1 KGHSH and CDR2 LQKENI. The CDR3 consists of 13 residues. For the CDR3, the DNA is TGTGCCAGCTCACCAATGGGGACCTACGAGCAGTACTTC. Encoded protein: CASSPMGTYEQYF.

The chain combines TRBV30 with TRBJ2-2; 7 nucleotides line up with TRBD2. CDR1 is GTSNPN, CDR2 SVGIG, per germline (reference sequence). CDR3 length equals 14 residues. After removal of 5 bases from V and 1 base from J, the junction contained 4 bases not matched to a gene. The CDR3 spells CAWGGSQNTGELFF. In DNA, the CDR3 is TGTGCCTGGGGCGGGAGTCAGAACACCGGGGAGCTGTTTTTT.